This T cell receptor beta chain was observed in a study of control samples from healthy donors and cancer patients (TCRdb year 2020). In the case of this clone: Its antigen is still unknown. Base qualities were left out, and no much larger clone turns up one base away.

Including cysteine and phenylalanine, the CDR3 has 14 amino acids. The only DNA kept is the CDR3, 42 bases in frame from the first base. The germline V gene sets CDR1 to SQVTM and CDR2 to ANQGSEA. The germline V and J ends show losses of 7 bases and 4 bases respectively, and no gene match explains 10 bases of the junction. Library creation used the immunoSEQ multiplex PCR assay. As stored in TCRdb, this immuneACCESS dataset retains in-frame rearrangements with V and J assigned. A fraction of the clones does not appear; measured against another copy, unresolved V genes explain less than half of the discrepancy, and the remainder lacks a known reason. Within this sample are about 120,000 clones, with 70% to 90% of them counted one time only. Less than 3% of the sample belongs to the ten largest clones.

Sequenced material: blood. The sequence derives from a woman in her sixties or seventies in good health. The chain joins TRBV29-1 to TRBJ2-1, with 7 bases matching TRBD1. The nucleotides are TGCAGCGCCACGACAGGGAACGCTTACAATGAGCAGTTCTTC. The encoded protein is CSATTGNAYNEQFF.